This TCR beta chain was sequenced in a study of T cell changes during pregnancy in multiple sclerosis. Germline values: CDR1 ENHRY, CDR2 SYGVKD. The germline V and J ends were trimmed by 4 bases and 9 bases, with 7 bases remaining between them. CDR3 length equals 12 residues. The data were produced by immunoSEQ multiplex PCR, yet TCRdb's version contains in-frame clones alone and is incomplete. The sample carries tens of thousands of clones, 92% recorded once. This material consisted of peripheral blood, taken before pregnancy. This chain links TRBV10-3 with TRBJ1-6, with a weak D call TRBD1 (5 bases). The clonotype comes from a female donor with multiple sclerosis, enrolled in a pregnancy study. This CDR3 reads CAISVQGSPLHF. CDR3 in DNA: TGTGCCATCAGTGTCCAGGGTTCACCCCTCCACTTT.